The TCR beta chain described here comes from a study of PD-1 blockade in classical Hodgkin lymphoma. Study-level information: Patients received nivolumab 3 mg/kg intravenously every 2 weeks.

This CDR3 comprises 15 residues. V was clipped by 3 bases and J by 1 base; unmatched bases: 5. Germline V gene data show CDR1 as MDHEN and CDR2 as SYDVKM. In regard to this clone: Its antigen is undetermined.

TCRdb's table, derived via immunoSEQ multiplex PCR, lists solely in-frame clones and lacks some. The table shows about 4,200 clones, with roughly 78% occurring only once. Study-level findings and limits: Unlike CD8+ TCR diversity, which did not rise significantly by C4D1, CD4+ TCR diversity did.

Each patient experienced a relapse that followed autologous stem cell transplantation, and brentuximab vedotin exposure varied. This sequence originates from a human donor with classical Hodgkin lymphoma. Sequenced material: peripheral blood mononuclear cells (PBMCs), taken at baseline. This chain links TRBV28 with TRBJ1-1, with TRBD1 identical over 7 bases. CDR3 DNA sequence: TGTGCCAGCAGTTTTTGGACAGGCGGGAACACTGAAGCTTTCTTT. Translating gives CASSFWTGGNTEAFF.